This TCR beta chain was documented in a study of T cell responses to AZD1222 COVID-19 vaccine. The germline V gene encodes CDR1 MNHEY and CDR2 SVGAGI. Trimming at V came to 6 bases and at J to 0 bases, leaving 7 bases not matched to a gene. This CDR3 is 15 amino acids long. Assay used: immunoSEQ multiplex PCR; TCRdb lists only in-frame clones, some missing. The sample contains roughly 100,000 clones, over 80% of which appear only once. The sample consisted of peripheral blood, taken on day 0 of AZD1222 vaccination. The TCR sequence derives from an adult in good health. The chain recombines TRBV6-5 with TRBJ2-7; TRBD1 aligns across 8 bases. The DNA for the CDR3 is TGTGCCAGCAGCCCCCCGGGACAGGCCTCCTACGAGCAGTACTTC. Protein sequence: CASSPPGQASYEQYF.